A selection of T cell receptor beta chains follows, all from one sample in a study of blood T cell repertoires in COVID-19. Some clones are missing from TCRdb's copy, which holds only in-frame ones; the method was immunoSEQ multiplex PCR. The sample carries about 83,000 clones, around 84% recorded once. Input material: peripheral blood. The source of these receptors is a woman older than 75 in a cohort sampled during active or convalescent COVID-19. The CDR3 runs from the conserved cysteine through the conserved F or W. Fields, in order: D gene, V gene, J gene, CDR3 DNA, CDR3 protein. A D gene is named only where the DNA matches it firmly.

NA	TRBV18	TRBJ2-1	TGTGCCAGCTCACCAGCGGGCAATGAGCAGTTCTTC	CASSPAGNEQFF
NA	TRBV5-1	TRBJ2-7	TGCGCCAGCAGCTTGGGACGGAGCTCCTACGAGCAGTACTTC	CASSLGRSSYEQYF
TRBD1	TRBV18	TRBJ1-6	TGTGCCAGCTCACCAACCGGGACAGGGGGCCCATTAATCCTCCACTTT	CASSPTGTGGPLILHF
NA	TRBV30	TRBJ2-5	TGTGCCTGGTCAGGCGGGCTACAAGAGACCCAGTACTTC	CAWSGGLQETQYF
NA	TRBV15	TRBJ1-2	TGTGCCACCAGCCCGGCAGGGAACTATGGCTACACCTTC	CATSPAGNYGYTF
TRBD1	TRBV2	TRBJ1-2	TGTGCCAGCAGTCACAGGGGAGATGGCTACACCTTC	CASSHRGDGYTF
TRBD1	TRBV28	TRBJ2-6	TGTGCCAGCAGTTTGGGTGCCGGACAGGGTCTCAACGTCCTGACTTTC	CASSLGAGQGLNVLTF
TRBD2	TRBV30	TRBJ2-5	TGTGCCTGGAGTCTCACCGGGAGGATAGAGGAGACCCAGTACTTC	CAWSLTGRIEETQYF
NA	TRBV15	TRBJ2-6	TGTGCCACCAGCTTGCAGGGCGGATCTGGGGCCAACGTCCTGACTTTC	CATSLQGGSGANVLTF
NA	TRBV11-3	TRBJ1-1	TGTGCCAGCAGCTGGGAGGGATACACTGAAGCTTTCTTT	CASSWEGYTEAFF
TRBD2	TRBV5-1	TRBJ2-5	TGCGCCAGCAGCTTGGACCTCACTAGCGTCCCCGGAGAGACCCAGTACTTC	CASSLDLTSVPGETQYF
NA	TRBV27	TRBJ1-1	TGTGCCAGCCGGGGGGCGGGCTACGGTGAAGCTTTCTTT	CASRGAGYGEAFF
NA	TRBV11-2	TRBJ2-3	TGTGCCAGCAGCTTTAACAGGGCCGGAGATACGCAGTATTTT	CASSFNRAGDTQYF